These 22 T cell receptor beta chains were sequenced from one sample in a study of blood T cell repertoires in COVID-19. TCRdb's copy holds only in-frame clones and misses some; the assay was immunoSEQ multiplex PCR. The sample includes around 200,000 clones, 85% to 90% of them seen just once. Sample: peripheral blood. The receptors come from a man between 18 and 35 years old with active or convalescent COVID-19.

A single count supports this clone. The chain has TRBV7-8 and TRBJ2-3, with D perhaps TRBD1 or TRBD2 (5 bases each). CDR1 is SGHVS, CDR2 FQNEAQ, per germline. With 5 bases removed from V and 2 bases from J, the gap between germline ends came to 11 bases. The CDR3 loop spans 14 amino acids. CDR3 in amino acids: CASSQGGFTDTQYF. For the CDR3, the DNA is TGTGCCAGCAGCCAGGGCGGGTTCACAGATACGCAGTATTTT.

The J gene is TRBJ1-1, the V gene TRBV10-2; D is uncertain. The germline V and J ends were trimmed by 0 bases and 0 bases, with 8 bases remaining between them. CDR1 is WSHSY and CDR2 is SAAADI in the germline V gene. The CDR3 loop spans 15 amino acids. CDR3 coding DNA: TGCGCCAGCAGTGAGTCTGAACTAATGAACACTGAAGCTTTCTTT. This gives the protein CASSESELMNTEAFF.

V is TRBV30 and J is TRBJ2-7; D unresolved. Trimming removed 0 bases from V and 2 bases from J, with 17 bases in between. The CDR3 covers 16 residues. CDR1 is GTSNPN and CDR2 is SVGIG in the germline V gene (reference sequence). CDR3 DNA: TGTGCCTGGAGTGTACCCCCTGTCGCCCCTACCTACGAGCAGTACTTC. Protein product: CAWSVPPVAPTYEQYF. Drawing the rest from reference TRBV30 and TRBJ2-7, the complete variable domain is SQTIHQWPATLVQPVGSPLSLECTVEGTSNPNLYWYRQAAGRGLQLLFYSVGIGQISSEVPQNLSASRPQDRQFILSSKKLLLSDSGFYLCAWSVPPVAPTYEQYFGPGTRLTVT.

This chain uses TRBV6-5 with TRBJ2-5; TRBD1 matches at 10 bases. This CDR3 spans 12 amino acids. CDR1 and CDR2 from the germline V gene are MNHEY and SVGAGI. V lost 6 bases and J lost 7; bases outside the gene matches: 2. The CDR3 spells CASRGTGATQYF. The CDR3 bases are TGTGCCAGCAGGGGGACAGGGGCGACCCAGTACTTC.

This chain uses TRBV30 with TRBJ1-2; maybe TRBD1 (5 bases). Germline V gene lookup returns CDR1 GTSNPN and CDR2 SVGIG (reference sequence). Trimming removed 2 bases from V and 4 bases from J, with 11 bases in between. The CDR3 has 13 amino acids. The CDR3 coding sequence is TGTGCCTGGAGTCCACAGGCTCCCTATGGCTACACCTTC. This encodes CAWSPQAPYGYTF.

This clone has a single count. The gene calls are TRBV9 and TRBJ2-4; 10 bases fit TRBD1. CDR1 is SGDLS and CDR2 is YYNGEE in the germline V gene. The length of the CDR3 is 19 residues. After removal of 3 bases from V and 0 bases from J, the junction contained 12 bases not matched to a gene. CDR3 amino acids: CASSATGTGEIGAKNIQYF. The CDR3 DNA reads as TGTGCCAGCAGCGCCACCGGGACAGGGGAAATCGGAGCCAAAAACATTCAGTACTTC.

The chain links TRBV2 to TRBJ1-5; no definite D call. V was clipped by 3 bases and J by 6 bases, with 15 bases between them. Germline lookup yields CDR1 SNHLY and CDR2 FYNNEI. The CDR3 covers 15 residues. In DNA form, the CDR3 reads TGTGCCAGCAGTGAGGTGCCCGGAGTGGGTCAGCCCCAGCATTTT. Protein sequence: CASSEVPGVGQPQHF.

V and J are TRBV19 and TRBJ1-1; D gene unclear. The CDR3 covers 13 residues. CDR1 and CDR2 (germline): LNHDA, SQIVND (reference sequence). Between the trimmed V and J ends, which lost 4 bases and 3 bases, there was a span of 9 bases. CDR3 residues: CASSTSRDTEAFF. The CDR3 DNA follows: TGTGCCAGTAGTACATCACGGGACACTGAAGCTTTCTTT.

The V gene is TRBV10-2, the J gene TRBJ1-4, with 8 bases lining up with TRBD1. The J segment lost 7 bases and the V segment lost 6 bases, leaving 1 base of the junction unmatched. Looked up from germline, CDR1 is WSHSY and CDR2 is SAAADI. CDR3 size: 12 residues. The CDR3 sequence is CASSRGLEKLFF. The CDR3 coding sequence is TGCGCCAGCAGCAGGGGGCTTGAAAAACTGTTTTTT.

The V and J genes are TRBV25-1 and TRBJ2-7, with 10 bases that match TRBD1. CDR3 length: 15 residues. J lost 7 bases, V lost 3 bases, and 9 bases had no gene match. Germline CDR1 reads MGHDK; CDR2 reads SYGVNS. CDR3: CASSDPGTGVGEQYF. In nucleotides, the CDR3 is TGTGCCAGCAGTGATCCCGGGACAGGGGTAGGGGAGCAGTACTTC.

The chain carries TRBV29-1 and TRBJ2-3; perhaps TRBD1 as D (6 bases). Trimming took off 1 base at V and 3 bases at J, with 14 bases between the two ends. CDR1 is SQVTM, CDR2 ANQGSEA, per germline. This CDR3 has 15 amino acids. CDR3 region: CSVEGGPGRTDTQYF. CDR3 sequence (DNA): TGCAGCGTTGAAGGGGGGCCTGGGCGTACAGATACGCAGTATTTT.

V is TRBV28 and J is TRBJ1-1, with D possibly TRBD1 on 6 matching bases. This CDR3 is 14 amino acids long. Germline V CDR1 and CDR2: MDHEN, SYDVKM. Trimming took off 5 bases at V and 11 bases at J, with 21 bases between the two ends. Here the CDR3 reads CASSPYLAGVSAFF. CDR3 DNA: TGTGCCAGCAGTCCATACCTGGCAGGGGTGTCGGCTTTCTTT. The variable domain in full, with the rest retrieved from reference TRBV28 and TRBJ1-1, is DVKVTQSSRYLVKRTGEKVFLECVQDMDHENMFWYRQDPGLGLRLIYFSYDVKMKEKGDIPEGYSVSREKKERFSLILESASTNQTSMYLCASSPYLAGVSAFFGQGTRLTVV.

Written as DNA, the CDR3 is TGTGCCAGCAGCCAAGATGGGGGGGCAGATACGCAGTATTTT. Translation: CASSQDGGADTQYF. The rearrangement uses TRBV3-1 (or the pseudogene TRBV3-2) and TRBJ2-3, with TRBD2 identical over 7 bases. The CDR3 runs 14 residues. Germline loops: CDR1 LGHDT, CDR2 YNNKEL (reference sequence). Trimming took 0 bases from V and 4 from J; bases not matched to a gene: 1.

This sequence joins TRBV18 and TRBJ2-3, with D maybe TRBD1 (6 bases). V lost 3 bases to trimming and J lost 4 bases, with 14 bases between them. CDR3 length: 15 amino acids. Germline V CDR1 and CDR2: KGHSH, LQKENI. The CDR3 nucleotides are TGTGCCAGCTCACCGAAAAGGGGGTACGCAGATACGCAGTATTTT. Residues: CASSPKRGYADTQYF.

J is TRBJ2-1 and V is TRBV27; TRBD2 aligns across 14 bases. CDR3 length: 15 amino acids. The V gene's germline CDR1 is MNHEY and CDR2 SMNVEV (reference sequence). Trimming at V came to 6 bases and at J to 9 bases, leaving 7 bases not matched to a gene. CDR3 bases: TGTGCCAGCAGAAAGGGACTAGCGGGAGTGGTTGAGCAGTTCTTC. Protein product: CASRKGLAGVVEQFF.

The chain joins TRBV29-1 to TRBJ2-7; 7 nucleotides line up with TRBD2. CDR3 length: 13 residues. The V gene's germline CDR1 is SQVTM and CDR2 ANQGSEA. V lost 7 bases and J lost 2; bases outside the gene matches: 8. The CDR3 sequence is CSAMGLPAYEQYF. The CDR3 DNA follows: TGCAGCGCTATGGGACTACCTGCCTACGAGCAGTACTTC.

The CDR3 bases are TGTGCCAGCAGCCAAGGACTCCGGGGGGCTCTGGACACCATATATTTT. Translation: CASSQGLRGALDTIYF. The chain combines TRBV3-1 (or the pseudogene TRBV3-2) with TRBJ1-3, with D possibly being TRBD1 (6 bases). The CDR3 is 16 residues long. The V gene lost 1 base and the J gene lost 8 bases, with 18 bases spanning the gap. The germline V gene has CDR1 LGHDT and CDR2 YNNKEL (reference sequence).

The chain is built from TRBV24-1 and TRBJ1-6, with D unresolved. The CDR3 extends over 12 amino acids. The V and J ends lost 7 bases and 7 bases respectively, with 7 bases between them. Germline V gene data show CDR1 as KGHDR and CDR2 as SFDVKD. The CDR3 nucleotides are TGTGCCACCAGCGACGGGAATTCACCCCTCCACTTT. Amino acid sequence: CATSDGNSPLHF.

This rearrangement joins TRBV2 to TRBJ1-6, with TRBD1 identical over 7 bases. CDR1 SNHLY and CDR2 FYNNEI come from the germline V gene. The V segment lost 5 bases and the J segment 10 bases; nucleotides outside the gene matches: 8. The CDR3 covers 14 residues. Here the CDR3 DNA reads TGTGCCAGCAGTAACAGGGGAACCGGGTCACCCCTCCACTTT. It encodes CASSNRGTGSPLHF.

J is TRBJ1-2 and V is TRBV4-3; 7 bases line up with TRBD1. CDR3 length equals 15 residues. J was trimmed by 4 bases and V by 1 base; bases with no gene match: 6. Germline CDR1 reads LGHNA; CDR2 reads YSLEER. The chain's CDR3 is CASSQARQGSYGYTF. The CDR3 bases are TGCGCCAGCAGCCAAGCCCGACAGGGAAGCTATGGCTACACCTTC.

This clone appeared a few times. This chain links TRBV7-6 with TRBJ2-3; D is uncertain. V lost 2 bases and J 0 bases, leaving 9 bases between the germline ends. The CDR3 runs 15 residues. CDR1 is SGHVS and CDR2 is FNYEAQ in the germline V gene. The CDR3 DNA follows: TGTGCCAGCAGCTTACTCCAGACTAGCACAGATACGCAGTATTTT. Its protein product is CASSLLQTSTDTQYF.

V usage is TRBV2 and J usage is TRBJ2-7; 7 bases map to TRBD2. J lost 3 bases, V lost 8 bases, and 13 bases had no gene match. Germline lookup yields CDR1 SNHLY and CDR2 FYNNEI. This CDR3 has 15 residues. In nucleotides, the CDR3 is TGTGCCAGCGGCCCCCTTGCTAGCGGAAACTACGAGCAGTACTTC. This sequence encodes CASGPLASGNYEQYF.